The next 20 T cell receptor beta chains were all read from a single sample in a study of cytomegalovirus exposure and HLA in healthy donors. PCR primers comprised 60 Vbeta and 13 Jbeta primers. Clones were sequenced by immunoSEQ multiplex PCR, and TCRdb holds only the in-frame ones, with some missing. The sample contains around 190,000 clones, 85% of which appear only once. The specimen sequenced was PBMCs. Receptors were obtained from a woman in her fifties or sixties in good health and CMV-seronegative.

This clone has only a few counts. A read error may produce the germline difference seen at one junction end. This chain joins TRBV7-9 and TRBJ2-1; D is possibly TRBD2 (6 bases). The length of the CDR3 is 16 residues. Per germline, CDR1 SEHNR and CDR2 FQNEAQ (reference sequence). CDR3 sequence reads: CSSSLGMVAVYNEQFF. The CDR3 DNA reads TGTTCCAGCAGCTTAGGTATGGTAGCGGTTTACAATGAGCAGTTCTTC.

This chain connects TRBV5-1 to TRBJ2-7; D gene unclear. The ends were cut back, 1 base at V and 7 bases at J, with 9 bases in the middle. CDR1 is SGHRS, CDR2 YFSETQ, per germline. The CDR3 has 12 amino acids. CDR3 loop: CASSLHSLEQYF. CDR3 DNA sequence: TGCGCCAGCAGCTTGCACAGTCTGGAGCAGTACTTC.

The chain is built from TRBV19 and TRBJ1-2; 7 positions agree with TRBD1. This CDR3 is 12 amino acids long. The V and J ends lost 5 bases and 6 bases, in that order; junction bases with no gene match: 3. Germline loops: CDR1 LNHDA, CDR2 SQIVND (reference sequence). In nucleotides, the CDR3 is TGTGCCAGTAGTGGGACAGACCATGGCTACACCTTC. Amino acid sequence: CASSGTDHGYTF.

The V gene is TRBV27, the J gene TRBJ1-1; D not resolved. The germline CDR1 and CDR2 sequences are MNHEY and SMNVEV (reference sequence). The V and J ends lost 2 bases and 5 bases respectively, with 9 bases between them. The CDR3 loop spans 13 amino acids. The CDR3 DNA follows: TGTGCCAGCAGTTTAACTAGCAGGACTGAAGCTTTCTTT. It translates to CASSLTSRTEAFF.

The J gene is TRBJ2-3, the V gene TRBV4-3, with 7 bases identical to TRBD1. CDR1 LGHNA and CDR2 YSLEER come from the germline V gene. Trimming at V came to 0 bases and at J to 5 bases, leaving 2 bases not matched to a gene. This CDR3 region has 14 residues. The CDR3 protein is CASSQEDRVDTQYF. For the CDR3, the DNA is TGCGCCAGCAGCCAAGAAGACAGGGTAGATACGCAGTATTTT.

This clone was found once. The gene calls are TRBV5-1 and TRBJ2-2; TRBD2 aligns across 9 bases. The CDR3 sequence is 16 residues long. V was clipped by 4 bases and J by 3 bases; unmatched bases: 7. Looked up from germline, CDR1 is SGHRS and CDR2 is YFSETQ. The CDR3 spells CASSPRTSEYTGELFF. Written as DNA, the CDR3 is TGCGCCAGCAGCCCACGGACTAGCGAGTACACCGGGGAGCTGTTTTTT.

The chain uses TRBV27 and TRBJ1-1; no clear D. Looked up from germline, CDR1 is MNHEY and CDR2 is SMNVEV (reference sequence). This CDR3 has 14 amino acids. With 6 bases removed from V and 4 bases from J, the gap between germline ends came to 15 bases. CDR3 DNA sequence: TGTGCCAGCAGCAAAACGGGGAGAAGCACTGAAGCTTTCTTT. Protein product: CASSKTGRSTEAFF.

The V gene is TRBV7-9, the J gene TRBJ2-1, with D perhaps TRBD2 (6 bases). V lost 5 bases and J lost 4, with 18 bases in between. The CDR3 spans 16 residues. Per the germline V gene, CDR1 is SEHNR and CDR2 is FQNEAQ (reference sequence). Written as DNA, the CDR3 is TGTGCCAGCAGCGCTCGGGATAGCGGAGATTACAATGAGCAGTTCTTC. Protein product: CASSARDSGDYNEQFF.

CDR3 nucleotide sequence: TGTGCCAGCAGTCCTATAGCGGGAGGGAACAATGAGCAGTTCTTC. This translates into CASSPIAGGNNEQFF. The chain joins TRBV6-4 to TRBJ2-1; TRBD2 agrees at 11 bases. CDR1 is MRHNA, CDR2 SNTAGT, per germline. The V segment lost 5 bases and the J segment 5 bases; nucleotides outside the gene matches: 5. The CDR3 sequence is 15 residues long.

This clone was seen a few times. This chain links TRBV11-2 with TRBJ2-7; 10 nucleotides agree with TRBD2. The CDR3 sequence is 14 residues long. Germline CDR1 and CDR2: SGHAT and FQNNGV. V shed 2 bases and J 5 bases; nucleotides not matched to a gene: 3. As DNA, the CDR3 is TGTGCCAGCAGCTTACTACTAGCGGGACACGAGCAGTACTTC. The encoded protein is CASSLLLAGHEQYF.

The gene calls are TRBV5-1 and TRBJ2-7, with D possibly TRBD2 on 7 matching bases. V was cut by 4 bases and J by 12 bases, with 23 bases left in between. The CDR3 runs to 14 residues. Germline V CDR1 and CDR2: SGHRS, YFSETQ. The CDR3 sequence: CASSLGGTSNIPYF. CDR3 DNA sequence: TGCGCCAGCAGCCTGGGGGGGACATCGAATATTCCGTACTTC.

The rearrangement uses TRBV6-5 and TRBJ1-3; TRBD1 agrees at 10 bases. Trimming took 6 bases from V and 5 from J; bases not matched to a gene: 7. The germline CDR1 and CDR2 sequences are MNHEY and SVGAGI. The CDR3 contains 15 residues. The CDR3 bases are TGTGCCAGCAGCCCCGGGACAGGGGTTAGAAACACCATATATTTT. This encodes CASSPGTGVRNTIYF.

The chain has TRBV30 and TRBJ1-4; TRBD1 agrees at 7 bases. V was pared by 5 bases and J by 4 bases, with 4 bases of the junction left unmatched. Per the germline V gene, CDR1 is GTSNPN and CDR2 is SVGIG (reference sequence). CDR3 length: 13 amino acids. CDR3: CAWDRVNNEKLFF. In nucleotides, the CDR3 is TGTGCCTGGGACAGGGTTAATAATGAAAAACTGTTTTTT. The full variable domain, its missing parts supplied by reference TRBV30 and TRBJ1-4, is SQTIHQWPATLVQPVGSPLSLECTVEGTSNPNLYWYRQAAGRGLQLLFYSVGIGQISSEVPQNLSASRPQDRQFILSSKKLLLSDSGFYLCAWDRVNNEKLFFGSGTQLSVL.

The CDR3 DNA sequence: TGTGCCACCAGCAGAGTGACAGGGACCGAAGATACGCAGTATTTT. It codes for CATSRVTGTEDTQYF. This rearrangement joins TRBV15 to TRBJ2-3; 7 nucleotides match TRBD1. CDR1 and CDR2 (germline): LNHNV, YYDKDF (reference sequence). J lost 5 bases, V lost 1 base, and 6 bases had no gene match. CDR3 size: 15 residues.

V and J are TRBV6-5 and TRBJ1-2; D uncertain. In germline, CDR1 is MNHEY, CDR2 SVGAGI. The CDR3 totals 13 residues. The V gene lost 3 bases and the J gene lost 2 bases, with 7 bases spanning the gap. The CDR3 sequence is CASSYQENYGYTF. CDR3 DNA: TGTGCCAGCAGTTATCAGGAAAACTATGGCTACACCTTC.

The rearrangement links TRBV2 to TRBJ2-3, with 7 nucleotides matching TRBD2. J was trimmed by 5 bases and V by 3 bases; bases with no gene match: 11. The length of the CDR3 is 16 residues. Germline CDR1 SNHLY, CDR2 FYNNEI. CDR3 nucleotide sequence: TGTGCCAGCAGTGAGGCGGGGGTTGGGTCCCAAGATACGCAGTATTTT. Encoded protein: CASSEAGVGSQDTQYF.

This clone occurred once. This chain links TRBV5-1 with TRBJ2-7; TRBD1 aligns across 12 bases. This CDR3 is built from 15 residues. Germline trimming cut 3 bases from V and 2 bases from J; bases unmatched to any gene: 3. Germline loops: CDR1 SGHRS, CDR2 YFSETQ. CDR3 bases: TGCGCCAGCAGCTGGGGACAGGGGGCGACCTACGAGCAGTACTTC. Its protein product is CASSWGQGATYEQYF.

This chain uses TRBV5-4 with TRBJ2-3; 9 positions match TRBD1. V trimming: 5 bases; J trimming: 0 bases; junction bases outside the gene matches: 4. CDR1 is SGHNT and CDR2 is YYREEE in the germline V gene (reference sequence). There are 15 residues in the CDR3. CDR3: CASRRTGVSTDTQYF. CDR3 sequence (DNA): TGTGCCAGCAGACGGACAGGGGTCAGCACAGATACGCAGTATTTT.

This clone appeared a single time. One junction end disagrees with the germline gene, perhaps due to a read error. This sequence joins TRBV7-9 and TRBJ1-1; no clear D. Germline lookup yields CDR1 SEHNR and CDR2 FQNEAQ (reference sequence). The length of the CDR3 is 14 residues. The CDR3 sequence: CSSSLEAGDTEAFF. The CDR3 DNA reads TGTTCCAGCAGCTTAGAGGCAGGCGACACTGAAGCTTTCTTT.

This clone occurred a few times. V is TRBV4-3 and J is TRBJ2-1; 9 positions match TRBD2. Trimming removed 0 bases from V and 6 bases from J; junction bases left unmatched: 9. The CDR3 runs to 17 residues. Germline-derived CDR1 and CDR2 are LGHNA and YSLEER. The CDR3 DNA is TGCGCCAGCAGCCAAGATCAGGTAGCGGGAGCTCTCAATGAGCAGTTCTTC. This codes for CASSQDQVAGALNEQFF.